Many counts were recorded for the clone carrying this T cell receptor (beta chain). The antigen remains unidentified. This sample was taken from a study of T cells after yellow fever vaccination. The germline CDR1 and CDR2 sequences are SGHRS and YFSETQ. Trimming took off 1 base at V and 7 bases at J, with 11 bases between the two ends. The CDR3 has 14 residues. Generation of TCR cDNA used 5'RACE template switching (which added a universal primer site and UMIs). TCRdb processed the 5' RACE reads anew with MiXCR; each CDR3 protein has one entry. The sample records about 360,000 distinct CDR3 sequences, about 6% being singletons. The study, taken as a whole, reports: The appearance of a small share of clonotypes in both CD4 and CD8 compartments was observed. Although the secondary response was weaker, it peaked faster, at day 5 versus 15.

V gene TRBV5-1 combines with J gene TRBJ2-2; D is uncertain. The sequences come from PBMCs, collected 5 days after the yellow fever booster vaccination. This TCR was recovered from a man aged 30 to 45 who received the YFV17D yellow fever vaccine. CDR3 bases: TGCGCCAGCAGCTTGAGCAACACGAACGGGGAGCTGTTTTTT. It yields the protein CASSLSNTNGELFF.